This TCR beta chain was sequenced in a study of blood T cells in healthy people across ages (dated by TCRdb to 2013 to 2016). Looking at the study overall: In model experiments, roughly one uniquely barcoded TCR beta cDNA molecule per two T cells was captured by template switching. Donors were grouped into four age groups: young (average approximately 15 years), middle-aged (under 40), aged (around 62) and long-lived (approximately 81). Two additional independent replicas of 1 million unique cDNA reads from the same blood draw were analyzed for two donors (one aged 18 to 29 and one aged 80 or older). The study measured age-related changes in TCR beta repertoire diversity using deep sequencing normalized with unique cDNA molecular identifiers. What the study reported, not specific to this receptor: Because the CMV infection status of the donors was unknown, age-related changes in expanded clonotypes may potentially have been confounded. Compared with the aged group, more naive CD4+ T cells, fewer expanded clones and increased TCR diversity were shown by the long-lived group, suggesting age selection. Estimates of total diversity based on one million sequenced T cells were considered lower bounds and underestimates. As age increased, observed TCR beta diversity per million T cells dropped in a roughly linear way, and a significant reduction was already evident by age around 41. A strong correlation was found between observed TCR beta diversity and the percentage of naive T cells measured by flow cytometry. Bulk unsorted PBMC profiling prevented conclusive comparison of naive and antigen-experienced compartments.

Libraries came from 5' RACE. TCRdb records Illumina HiSeq 2500 as the sequencer. A second about 7 to 12 cycle PCR used a sample-barcoded 5' primer and a J-beta primer mix. Each TCR beta cDNA molecule received a unique molecular identifier from a template-switch 5' adaptor carrying 12 random nucleotides. At least 2.5 million CDR3-containing paired-end reads were obtained from each sample. First-strand cDNA was synthesized from all RNA with the Mint cDNA synthesis kit, primed by a TRBC-specific oligonucleotide. Following uracil-DNA glycosylase treatment, all cDNA underwent a first 18-cycle PCR with the universal primers M1SS and BC2_uni_R. As for how the authors treated the data: Each sample was normalized by randomly selecting 1 million high-quality reads, each carrying a distinct molecular identifier. Reads sharing molecular identifiers were discarded rather than binned into consensus sequences. MiTCR, set to a Q25 quality threshold and the strictest error-elimination algorithm, was used for CDR3 identification, clonotype clustering and error correction. A nonparametric unseen species model using Euler transformation provided a lower-bound estimate of total TCR beta diversity. The public sequencing data were trimmed at Q25 with fastp and processed into clonotypes with MiXCR by TCRdb, which kept only in-frame beta chains. Rows are unified per CDR3 protein, each entry keeping the most common DNA and genes. None of the V and J calls come from the authors' own analysis; TCRdb made them. This sample is represented by approximately 800,000 distinct CDR3 sequences; roughly 25% of them were singletons. Jointly, the top ten make up about 2.9% of the sample.

Comments on this clonotype: What antigen it recognizes has not been identified. It has no much larger one-base neighbor in the sample; base qualities were not kept.

The donors were some 39 Caucasian individuals from Russia, aged 6 to 90 years, who were systemically healthy. Ten milliliters of peripheral blood were drawn from each donor into EDTA-treated Vacutainer tubes. Ficoll-Paque density-gradient centrifugation was used to isolate PBMCs, with at least 7 million per sample. Trizol reagent was used to extract total RNA from the PBMCs, yielding at least 6 micrograms per sample. For every donor, flow cytometry on a PBMC aliquot measured the percentage of naive CD45RAhigh/CD27high T cells. CDR1 and CDR2 were assigned from the germline V gene (reference sequence) as MNHNY and SVGAGI. V and J are truncated by 7 bases and 4 bases respectively, leaving an intervening sequence of 17 bases. CDR3 length: 14 amino acids, cysteine to phenylalanine. Just the 42-base CDR3 DNA is kept, in frame starting at base 1. The same specimen was also included in a second study, on T cells of mothers and their children. The second study, in turn, reports: Donors were nine systemically healthy Caucasian individuals: three mothers and their six children. cDNA synthesis consumed the entire amount of extracted RNA, loaded at around 1.5 ug RNA in each 15 ul reaction. Sample barcodes and 2-4 random nucleotides were added via the M1S primer in the second PCR. Each mother yielded over 8.5 million TCR beta CDR3 reads and each child some 3 million reads. Thymic selection shapes the output of TCR recombination in a similar way in related and unrelated pairs, and inherited differences have a minor effect. Normalized repertoire overlap in related mother-child pairs was always slightly higher than in unrelated mother-child pairs, but the difference was never significant. No persistent microchimeric T cell clones were detected, at a sensitivity of roughly 100 clones per million clonotypes. Deep NGS was used in the study to compare the TCR beta repertoires of mothers and children and to look for features that separate related mother-child pairs from unrelated individuals. On average, the children were about 12 +/- 4 years old, while the mothers were around 42 +/- 4 years old. Libraries were sequenced on Illumina HiSeq 2000 with 100+100 nt paired-end reads after adapter ligation with NEBNext reagents. To prevent cross-contamination, the mother and child libraries were prepared a month apart and were sequenced in separate runs. Each donor had between roughly 450,000 and 2,300,000 distinct TCR beta clonotypes identified. Naive TCR beta clonotypes were estimated from low-frequency clonotypes matched to each donor's FACS-determined naive share, without sorting.

The rearranged segments are TRBV6-6 and TRBJ2-7; TRBD1 is possibly the D segment (6 matching bases). Input material: blood. The receptor's source is a boy aged 5-17 years in good health. The CDR3 region has the sequence CASKQGSGGYEQYF. Here is the DNA: TGTGCCAGCAAGCAGGGGAGCGGAGGATACGAGCAGTACTTC.